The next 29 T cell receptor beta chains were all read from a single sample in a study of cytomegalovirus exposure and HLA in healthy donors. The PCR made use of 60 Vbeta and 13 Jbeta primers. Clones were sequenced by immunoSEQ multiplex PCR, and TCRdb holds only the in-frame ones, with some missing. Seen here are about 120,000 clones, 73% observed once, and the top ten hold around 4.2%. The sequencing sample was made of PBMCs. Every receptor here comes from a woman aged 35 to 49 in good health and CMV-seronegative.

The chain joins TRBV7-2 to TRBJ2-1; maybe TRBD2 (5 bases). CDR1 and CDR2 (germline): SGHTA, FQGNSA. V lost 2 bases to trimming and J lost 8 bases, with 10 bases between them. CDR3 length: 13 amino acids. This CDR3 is CASSLPSRHEQFF. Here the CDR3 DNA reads TGTGCCAGCAGCTTACCTAGCAGGCATGAGCAGTTCTTC.

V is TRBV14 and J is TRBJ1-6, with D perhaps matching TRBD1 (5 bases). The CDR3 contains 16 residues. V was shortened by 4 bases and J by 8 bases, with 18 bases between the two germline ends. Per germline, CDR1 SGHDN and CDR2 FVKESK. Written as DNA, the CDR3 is TGTGCCAGCAGCCGATACCGTTCGCCGGGGGATTCACCCCTCCACTTT. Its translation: CASSRYRSPGDSPLHF.

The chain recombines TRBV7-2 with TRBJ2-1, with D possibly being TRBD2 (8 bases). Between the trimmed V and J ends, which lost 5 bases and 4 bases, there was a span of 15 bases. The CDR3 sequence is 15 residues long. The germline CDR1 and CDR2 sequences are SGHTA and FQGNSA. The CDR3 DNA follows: TGTGCCAGCAGCCTCAGGGGGACTAGGTACAATGAGCAGTTCTTC. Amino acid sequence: CASSLRGTRYNEQFF.

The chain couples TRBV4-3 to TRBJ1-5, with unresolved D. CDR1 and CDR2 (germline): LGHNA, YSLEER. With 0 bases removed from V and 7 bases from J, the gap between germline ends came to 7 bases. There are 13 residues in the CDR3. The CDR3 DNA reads TGCGCCAGCAGCCAAGATCACGAGCAGCCCCAGCATTTT. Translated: CASSQDHEQPQHF.

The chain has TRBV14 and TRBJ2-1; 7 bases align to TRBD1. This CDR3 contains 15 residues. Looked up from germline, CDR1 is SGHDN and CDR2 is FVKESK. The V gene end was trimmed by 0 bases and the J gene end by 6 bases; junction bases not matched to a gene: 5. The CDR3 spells CASSQEQGIRNEQFF. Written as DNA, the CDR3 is TGTGCCAGCAGCCAAGAACAGGGGATACGCAATGAGCAGTTCTTC. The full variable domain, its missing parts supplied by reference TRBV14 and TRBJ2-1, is EAGVTQFPSHSVIEKGQTVTLRCDPISGHDNLYWYRRVMGKEIKFLLHFVKESKQDESGMPNNRFLAERTGGTYSTLKVQPAELEDSGVYFCASSQEQGIRNEQFFGPGTRLTVL.

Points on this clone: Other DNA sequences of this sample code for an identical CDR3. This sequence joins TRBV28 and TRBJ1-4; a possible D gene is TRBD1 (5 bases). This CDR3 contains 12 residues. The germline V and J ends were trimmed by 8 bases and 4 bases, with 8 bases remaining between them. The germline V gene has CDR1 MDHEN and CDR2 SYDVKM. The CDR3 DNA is TGTGCCAGCCGGGGGGGTAATGAAAAACTGTTTTTT. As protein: CASRGGNEKLFF.

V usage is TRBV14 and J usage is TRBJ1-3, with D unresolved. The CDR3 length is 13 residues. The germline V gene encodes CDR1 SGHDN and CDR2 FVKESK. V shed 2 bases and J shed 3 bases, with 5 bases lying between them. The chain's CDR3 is CASSQYSGNTIYF. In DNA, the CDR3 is TGTGCCAGCAGCCAATACAGTGGAAACACCATATATTTT.

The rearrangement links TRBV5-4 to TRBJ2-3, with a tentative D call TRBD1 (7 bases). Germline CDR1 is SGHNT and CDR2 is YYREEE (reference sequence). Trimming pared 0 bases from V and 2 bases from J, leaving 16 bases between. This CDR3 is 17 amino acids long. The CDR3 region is CASSLVGRGAYTDTQYF. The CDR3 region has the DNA TGTGCCAGCAGCTTGGTCGGCAGGGGGGCATACACAGATACGCAGTATTTT.

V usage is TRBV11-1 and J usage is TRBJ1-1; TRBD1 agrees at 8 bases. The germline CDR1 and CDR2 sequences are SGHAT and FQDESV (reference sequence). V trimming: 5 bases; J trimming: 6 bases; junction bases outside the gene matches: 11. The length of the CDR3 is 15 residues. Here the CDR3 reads CASSADQGAQAEAFF. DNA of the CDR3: TGTGCCAGCAGCGCCGATCAGGGGGCCCAGGCTGAAGCTTTCTTT.

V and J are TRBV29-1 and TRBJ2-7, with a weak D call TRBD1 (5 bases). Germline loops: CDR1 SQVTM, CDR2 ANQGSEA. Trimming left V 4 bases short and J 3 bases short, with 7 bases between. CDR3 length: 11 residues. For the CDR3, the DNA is TGCAGCGTTGCCAGGGACTACGAGCAGTACTTC. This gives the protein CSVARDYEQYF.

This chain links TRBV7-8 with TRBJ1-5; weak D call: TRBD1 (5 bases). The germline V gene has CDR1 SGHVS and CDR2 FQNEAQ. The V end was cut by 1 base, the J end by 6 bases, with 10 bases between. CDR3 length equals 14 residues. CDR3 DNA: TGTGCCAGCAGCTTAGGGGCGGGGGGTCAGCCCCAGCATTTT. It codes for CASSLGAGGQPQHF.

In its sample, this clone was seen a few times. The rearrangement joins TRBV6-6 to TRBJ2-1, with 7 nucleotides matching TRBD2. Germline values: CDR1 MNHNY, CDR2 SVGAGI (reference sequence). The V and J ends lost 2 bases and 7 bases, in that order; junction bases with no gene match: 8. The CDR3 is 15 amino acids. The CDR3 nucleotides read TGTGCCAGCAGTTACCGAACTAGCGAAAGTAATGAGCAGTTCTTC. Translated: CASSYRTSESNEQFF.

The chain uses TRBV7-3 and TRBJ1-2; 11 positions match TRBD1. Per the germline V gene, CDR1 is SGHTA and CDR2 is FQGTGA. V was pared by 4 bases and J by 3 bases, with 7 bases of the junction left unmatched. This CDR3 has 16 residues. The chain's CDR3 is CASSSAPGQGDYGYTF. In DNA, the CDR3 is TGTGCCAGCAGCTCGGCCCCGGGACAGGGGGACTATGGCTACACCTTC.

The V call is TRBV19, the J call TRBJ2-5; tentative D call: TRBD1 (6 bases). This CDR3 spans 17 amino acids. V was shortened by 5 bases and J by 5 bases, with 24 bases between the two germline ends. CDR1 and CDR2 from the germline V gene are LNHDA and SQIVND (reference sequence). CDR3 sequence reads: CASSPPTGLGRGETQYF. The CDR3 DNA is TGTGCCAGTAGTCCACCCACAGGGCTTGGGAGAGGGGAGACCCAGTACTTC.

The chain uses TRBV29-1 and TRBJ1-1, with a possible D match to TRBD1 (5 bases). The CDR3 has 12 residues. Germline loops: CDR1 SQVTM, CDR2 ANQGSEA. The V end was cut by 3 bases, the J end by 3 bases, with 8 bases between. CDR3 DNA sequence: TGCAGCGTTGACCCCAGGGACACTGAAGCTTTCTTT. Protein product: CSVDPRDTEAFF. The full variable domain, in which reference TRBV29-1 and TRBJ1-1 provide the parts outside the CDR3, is SAVISQKPSRDICQRGTSLTIQCQVDSQVTMMFWYRQQPGQSLTLIATANQGSEATYESGFVIDKFPISRPNLTFSTLTVSNMSPEDSSIYLCSVDPRDTEAFFGQGTRLTVV.

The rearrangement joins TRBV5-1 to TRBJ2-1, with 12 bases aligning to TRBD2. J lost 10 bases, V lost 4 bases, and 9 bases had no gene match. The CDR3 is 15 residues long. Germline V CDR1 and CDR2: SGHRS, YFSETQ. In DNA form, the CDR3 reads TGCGCCAGCAGCGGAGGGACTAGCGGGTGGGAAGAGCAGTTCTTC. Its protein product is CASSGGTSGWEEQFF. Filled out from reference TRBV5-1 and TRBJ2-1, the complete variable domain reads KAGVTQTPRYLIKTRGQQVTLSCSPISGHRSVSWYQQTPGQGLQFLFEYFSETQRNKGNFPGRFSGRQFSNSRSEMNVSTLELGDSALYLCASSGGTSGWEEQFFGPGTRLTVL.

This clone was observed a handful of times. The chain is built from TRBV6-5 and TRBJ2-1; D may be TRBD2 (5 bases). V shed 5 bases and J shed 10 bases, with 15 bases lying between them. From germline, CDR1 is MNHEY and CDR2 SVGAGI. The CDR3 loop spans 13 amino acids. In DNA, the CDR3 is TGTGCCAGCAGTGCGGAGGTGCCTCGGGAGCAGTTCTTC. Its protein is CASSAEVPREQFF.

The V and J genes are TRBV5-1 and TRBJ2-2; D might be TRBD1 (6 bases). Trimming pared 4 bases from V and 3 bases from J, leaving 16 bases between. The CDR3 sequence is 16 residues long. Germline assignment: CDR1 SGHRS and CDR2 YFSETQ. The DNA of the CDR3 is TGCGCCAGCAGCGCCAGGGGAAGGTTGGACACCGGGGAGCTGTTTTTT. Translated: CASSARGRLDTGELFF.

As DNA, the CDR3 is TGTGCCAGCAGCTATTCAACAGGGGCCTACACCTTC. It translates to CASSYSTGAYTF. The chain couples TRBV7-2 to TRBJ1-2, with 7 bases identical to TRBD1. Losses at the gene ends were 4 bases for V and 10 bases for J; bases not matched to a gene: 6. This CDR3 is 12 amino acids long. CDR1 and CDR2 (germline): SGHTA, FQGNSA.

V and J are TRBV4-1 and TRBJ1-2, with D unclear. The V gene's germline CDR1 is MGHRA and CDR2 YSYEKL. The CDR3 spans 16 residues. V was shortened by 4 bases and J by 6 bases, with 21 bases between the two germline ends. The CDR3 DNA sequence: TGCGCCAGCAGCCCACGTGTAGAGGGAGCATTGAATGGCTACACCTTC. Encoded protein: CASSPRVEGALNGYTF.

This CDR3 reads CASSEAPLTRGYNEQFF. CDR3 in DNA: TGTGCCAGCAGTGAAGCGCCATTGACTAGAGGGTACAATGAGCAGTTCTTC. The chain joins TRBV6-1 to TRBJ2-1, with D possibly TRBD2 on 6 matching bases. Germline assignment: CDR1 MNHNS and CDR2 SASEGT. With 0 bases removed from V and 4 bases from J, the gap between germline ends came to 16 bases. CDR3 length: 17 amino acids.

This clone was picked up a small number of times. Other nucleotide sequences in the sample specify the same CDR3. CDR3 sequence reads: CASSRNRVGNQPQHF. The CDR3 DNA sequence: TGTGCCAGCAGCCGAAACAGGGTTGGCAATCAGCCCCAGCATTTT. V gene TRBV6-5 combines with J gene TRBJ1-5, with D possibly matching TRBD1 (6 bases). CDR3 length: 15 amino acids. Trimming removed 6 bases at V and 2 bases at J, with 14 bases between. Germline V CDR1 and CDR2: MNHEY, SVGAGI.

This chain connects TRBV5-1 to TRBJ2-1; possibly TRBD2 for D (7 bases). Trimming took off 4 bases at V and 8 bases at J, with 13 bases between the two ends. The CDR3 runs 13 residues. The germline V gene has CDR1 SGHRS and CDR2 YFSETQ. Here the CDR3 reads CASSQQGGDEQFF. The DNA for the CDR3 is TGCGCCAGCAGCCAACAGGGAGGGGATGAGCAGTTCTTC.

The CDR3 region is CASTGQVSQPQHF. Written as DNA, the CDR3 is TGTGCCAGTACGGGACAGGTTAGTCAGCCCCAGCATTTT. The gene calls are TRBV19 and TRBJ1-5, with 8 positions matching TRBD1. After removal of 7 bases from V and 6 bases from J, the junction contained 5 bases not matched to a gene. Per germline, CDR1 LNHDA and CDR2 SQIVND (reference sequence). This CDR3 spans 13 amino acids.

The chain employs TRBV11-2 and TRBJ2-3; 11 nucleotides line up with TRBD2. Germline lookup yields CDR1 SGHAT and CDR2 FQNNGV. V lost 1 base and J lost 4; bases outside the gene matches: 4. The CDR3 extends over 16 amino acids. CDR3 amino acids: CASSLGLAGGADTQYF. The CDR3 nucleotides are TGTGCCAGCAGCTTAGGGCTAGCGGGGGGCGCAGATACGCAGTATTTT.

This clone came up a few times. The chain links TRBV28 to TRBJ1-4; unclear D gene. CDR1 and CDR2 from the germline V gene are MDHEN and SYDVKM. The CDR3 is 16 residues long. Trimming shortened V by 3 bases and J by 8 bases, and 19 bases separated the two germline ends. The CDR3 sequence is CASSFLPLRRREKLFF. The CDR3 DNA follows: TGTGCCAGCAGTTTCCTACCCTTAAGGCGGCGCGAAAAACTGTTTTTT.

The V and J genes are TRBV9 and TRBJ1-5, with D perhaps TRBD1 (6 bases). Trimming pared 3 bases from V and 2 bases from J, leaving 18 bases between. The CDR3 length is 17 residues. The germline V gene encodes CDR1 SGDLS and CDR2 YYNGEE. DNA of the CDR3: TGTGCCAGCAGCGCGGGACAAGTAAAGAGAGGCAATCAGCCCCAGCATTTT. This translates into CASSAGQVKRGNQPQHF.

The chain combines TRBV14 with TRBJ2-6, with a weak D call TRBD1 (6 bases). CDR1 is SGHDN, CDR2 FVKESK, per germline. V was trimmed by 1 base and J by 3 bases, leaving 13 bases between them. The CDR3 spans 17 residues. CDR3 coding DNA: TGTGCCAGCAGCCAAGTATCAGGGGAAGGTGGGGCCAACGTCCTGACTTTC. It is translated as CASSQVSGEGGANVLTF.

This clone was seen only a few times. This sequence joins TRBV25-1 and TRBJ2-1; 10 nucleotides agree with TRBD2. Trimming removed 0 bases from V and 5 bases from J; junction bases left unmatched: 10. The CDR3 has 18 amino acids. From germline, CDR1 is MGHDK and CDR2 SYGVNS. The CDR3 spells CASSEYSGLAGGDNEQFF. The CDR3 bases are TGTGCCAGCAGTGAATACTCCGGATTAGCGGGAGGCGACAATGAGCAGTTCTTC.